These T cell receptor beta chains were read from a single sample in a study of cytomegalovirus exposure and HLA in healthy donors. Profiling relied on immunoSEQ multiplex PCR, and the TCRdb table lists in-frame clones only, not all of them. The table includes hundreds of thousands of clones, approximately 70% detected once. Sequencing used PBMCs. Every receptor here comes from a female donor in good health and CMV-seronegative. Each CDR3 is given with its conserved first and last residue. The order of the fields is V gene, clone size, CDR3 protein. Where a row states a size, it is once, few, many or the class of an expanded clone; other rows omit it.

V gene: TRBV7-2; clone size: NA; CDR3 protein: CASSSSRDRSYEQYF
V gene: TRBV6-1; clone size: NA; CDR3 protein: CASSEVAGYYGYTF
V gene: TRBV19; clone size: NA; CDR3 protein: CASSNGGLNTGELFF
V gene: TRBV6-5; clone size: NA; CDR3 protein: CASSRTGTGAYEQYF
V gene: TRBV11-2; clone size: once; CDR3 protein: CASEKFGDRYGYTF
V gene: TRBV5-6; clone size: NA; CDR3 protein: CATSATGAPGILIYEQYF
V gene: TRBV11-3; clone size: few; CDR3 protein: CASSRYGDRAFYEQYF
V gene: TRBV7-2; clone size: few; CDR3 protein: CASSLTRRPSTDTQYF
V gene: TRBV5-8; clone size: NA; CDR3 protein: CASSLRDRGEEAFF
V gene: TRBV7-3; clone size: NA; CDR3 protein: CASSPGWGGAGYEQYF
V gene: TRBV5-1; clone size: NA; CDR3 protein: CASSLAPRGGSGNTGELFF
V gene: TRBV7-3; clone size: NA; CDR3 protein: CASGQGTDTQYF
V gene: TRBV7-8; clone size: NA; CDR3 protein: CASRPTRMNTEAFF
V gene: TRBV7-7; clone size: NA; CDR3 protein: CASSPTSGSTDTQYF
V gene: TRBV7-9; clone size: NA; CDR3 protein: CASSLGLAGVYEQYF
V gene: TRBV5-1; clone size: NA; CDR3 protein: CASSHSPSGIFSYNEQFF
V gene: TRBV15; clone size: NA; CDR3 protein: CATSRDWTVNEKLFF
V gene: TRBV4-1; clone size: NA; CDR3 protein: CASSQDDGGFSYEQYF
V gene: TRBV7-9; clone size: NA; CDR3 protein: CASLGQGNGNEQFF
V gene: TRBV4-1; clone size: few; CDR3 protein: CASSHPGLAAYEQYF
V gene: TRBV2; clone size: NA; CDR3 protein: CASSVRGPLNEQFF
V gene: TRBV5-1; clone size: NA; CDR3 protein: CASSLTVVNSPLHF
V gene: TRBV5-6; clone size: NA; CDR3 protein: CASSLAGETEAFF
V gene: TRBV27; clone size: NA; CDR3 protein: CASSLSPPGQGTEKLFF
V gene: TRBV2; clone size: once; CDR3 protein: CASRWGQSNTEAFF
V gene: TRBV19; clone size: NA; CDR3 protein: CASRHRGPNTEAFF
V gene: TRBV11-2; clone size: NA; CDR3 protein: CASSTENYGYTF
V gene: TRBV5-1; clone size: NA; CDR3 protein: CASSLFGVWGQGASETQYF
V gene: TRBV9; clone size: NA; CDR3 protein: CASSVAGGNTIYF
V gene: TRBV6-1; clone size: NA; CDR3 protein: CASSAVPSRGNEKLFF
V gene: TRBV7-7; clone size: NA; CDR3 protein: CASSLVAGAYNEQFF